Listed below are T cell receptor beta chains from one sample, sequenced in a study of monozygotic twins with cystic fibrosis. Sequencing used immunoSEQ multiplex PCR; TCRdb keeps in-frame clones, though not all of them. The sample has around 15,000 clones, 85% to 90% seen once; the top ten hold about 0.73%. Input material: blood. Receptors were obtained from a boy younger than 18 with cystic fibrosis. CDR3s include the opening cysteine and the closing phenylalanine or tryptophan. A D gene is named only where the DNA matches it firmly. The listing skips clone size in some rows; elsewhere it reads once, few, many or a size class.

J: TRBJ2-3
size: once
V: TRBV9
D: TRBD2
CDR3: CASSAVLAGVSDTQYF
DNA: TGTGCCAGCAGCGCAGTACTAGCGGGGGTATCAGATACGCAGTATTTT

J: TRBJ1-2
size: NA
V: TRBV6-5
D: TRBD1
CDR3: CASSYRQGGWDGYTF
DNA: TGTGCCAGCAGTTACCGACAGGGAGGGTGGGATGGCTACACCTTC

J: TRBJ2-7
size: NA
V: TRBV6-1
D: NA
CDR3: CASRLDYEQYF
DNA: TGTGCCAGCAGGTTAGACTACGAGCAGTACTTC

J: TRBJ2-3
size: NA
V: TRBV5-1
D: TRBD1
CDR3: CASSGGQFTDTQYF
DNA: TGCGCCAGCAGCGGGGGACAGTTCACAGATACGCAGTATTTT

J: TRBJ2-1
size: NA
V: TRBV14
D: TRBD2
CDR3: CASSSRLAGGPRNEQFF
DNA: TGTGCCAGCAGCTCCCGACTAGCGGGGGGACCCCGCAATGAGCAGTTCTTC

J: TRBJ2-2
size: NA
V: TRBV28
D: TRBD1
CDR3: CASSLPGQGATGELFF
DNA: TGTGCCAGCAGTTTACCGGGACAGGGGGCGACCGGGGAGCTGTTTTTT

J: TRBJ2-1
size: NA
V: TRBV4-1
D: NA
CDR3: CASSQRQINEQFF
DNA: TGCGCCAGCAGCCAGCGACAGATCAATGAGCAGTTCTTC

J: TRBJ2-7
size: NA
V: TRBV15
D: NA
CDR3: CATSRDGSHRDNSYEQYF
DNA: TGTGCCACCAGCAGAGACGGCTCTCACCGGGACAACTCCTACGAGCAGTACTTC

J: TRBJ1-2
size: NA
V: TRBV2
D: NA
CDR3: CASSDLEIYGYTF
DNA: TGTGCCAGCAGTGATCTGGAGATCTATGGCTACACCTTC

J: TRBJ1-1
size: NA
V: TRBV6-5
D: NA
CDR3: CASRMNAEAFF
DNA: TGTGCCAGCAGAATGAACGCTGAAGCTTTCTTT

J: TRBJ1-2
size: once
V: TRBV23-1
D: TRBD1
CDR3: CASSQSAEGQGAEGYTF
DNA: TGCGCCAGCAGTCAATCCGCAGAGGGACAGGGGGCTGAGGGCTACACCTTC

J: TRBJ2-7
size: NA
V: TRBV7-2
D: NA
CDR3: CASSLGAGYEQYF
DNA: TGTGCCAGCAGCTTAGGCGCAGGCTACGAGCAGTACTTC

J: TRBJ1-1
size: NA
V: TRBV19
D: NA
CDR3: CASEPTRGRSEAFF
DNA: TGTGCCAGTGAGCCCACCCGGGGGCGCTCTGAAGCTTTCTTT

J: TRBJ1-1
size: NA
V: TRBV27
D: NA
CDR3: CASSLEQYTEAFF
DNA: TGTGCCAGCAGTTTAGAACAGTACACTGAAGCTTTCTTT

J: TRBJ2-5
size: NA
V: TRBV7-9
D: NA
CDR3: CASSLVGEIQETQYF
DNA: TGTGCCAGCAGCTTAGTGGGAGAAATACAAGAGACCCAGTACTTC

J: TRBJ2-7
size: NA
V: TRBV5-8
D: TRBD1
CDR3: CASSLVLSTGTATYEQYF
DNA: TGTGCCAGCAGCTTGGTCTTGTCAACCGGGACAGCTACCTACGAGCAGTACTTC

J: TRBJ2-6
size: NA
V: TRBV4-2
D: NA
CDR3: CASSQEAGPRRSGANVLTF
DNA: TGTGCCAGCAGCCAAGAGGCAGGACCCCGCCGCTCTGGGGCCAACGTCCTGACTTTC

J: TRBJ2-2
size: NA
V: TRBV30
D: TRBD1
CDR3: CAWRTTGTGPTGELFF
DNA: TGTGCCTGGAGGACAACCGGGACAGGACCCACCGGGGAGCTGTTTTTT

J: TRBJ1-4
size: NA
V: TRBV7-9
D: NA
CDR3: CASSPPVGGNEKLFF
DNA: TGTGCCAGCAGCCCCCCGGTCGGGGGTAATGAAAAACTGTTTTTT

J: TRBJ2-2
size: NA
V: TRBV5-1
D: NA
CDR3: CASSFSGSNTGELFF
DNA: TGCGCCAGCAGCTTCTCCGGATCGAACACCGGGGAGCTGTTTTTT

J: TRBJ1-5
size: NA
V: TRBV6-5
D: NA
CDR3: CASSYSLNQPQHF
DNA: TGTGCCAGCAGTTACTCGCTCAATCAGCCCCAGCATTTT

J: TRBJ2-3
size: NA
V: TRBV7-3
D: TRBD1
CDR3: CASSPGTGGRTDTQYF
DNA: TGTGCCAGCAGCCCCGGGACAGGGGGCCGCACAGATACGCAGTATTTT

J: TRBJ1-5
size: NA
V: TRBV29-1
D: NA
CDR3: CSPPNQPQHF
DNA: TGCAGCCCGCCGAATCAGCCCCAGCATTTT

J: TRBJ2-2
size: NA
V: TRBV21-1
D: NA
CDR3: CASSCDLLAGELFF
DNA: TGTGCCAGCAGCTGCGACTTGCTAGCCGGGGAGCTGTTTTTT

J: TRBJ2-7
size: NA
V: TRBV28
D: NA
CDR3: CASSLFAGYYEQYF
DNA: TGTGCCAGCAGTTTATTTGCGGGATACTACGAGCAGTACTTC

J: TRBJ1-2
size: NA
V: TRBV5-1
D: NA
CDR3: CASSRTVAEFGYTF
DNA: TGCGCCAGCAGCAGGACAGTGGCGGAGTTTGGCTACACCTTC

J: TRBJ2-1
size: NA
V: TRBV9
D: NA
CDR3: CASSDQGYEQFF
DNA: TGTGCCAGCAGCGACCAGGGTTATGAGCAGTTCTTC

J: TRBJ2-7
size: NA
V: TRBV14
D: NA
CDR3: CASSQQARVGEQYF
DNA: TGTGCCAGCAGCCAACAGGCCCGGGTGGGCGAGCAGTACTTC

J: TRBJ1-2
size: NA
V: TRBV5-1
D: NA
CDR3: CASSSGGRNYGYTF
DNA: TGCGCCAGCAGCTCTGGAGGACGAAACTATGGCTACACCTTC

J: TRBJ2-3
size: once
V: TRBV19
D: NA
CDR3: CATQRTIFDTDTQYF
DNA: TGTGCCACGCAGCGGACGATCTTTGACACAGATACGCAGTATTTT

J: TRBJ1-2
size: few
V: TRBV2
D: NA
CDR3: CASSEVTSDQDGDGYTF
DNA: TGTGCCAGCAGTGAAGTAACTTCGGATCAAGACGGGGATGGCTACACCTTC

J: TRBJ1-1
size: NA
V: TRBV5-1
D: NA
CDR3: CASSFTGFRAGAFF
DNA: TGCGCCAGCAGCTTTACAGGGTTTAGGGCTGGAGCTTTCTTT

J: TRBJ1-1
size: NA
V: TRBV5-6
D: NA
CDR3: CASSLAEITEAFF
DNA: TGTGCCAGCAGCTTGGCGGAGATCACTGAAGCTTTCTTT

J: TRBJ2-3
size: NA
V: TRBV4-2
D: NA
CDR3: CASSQDLSTDTQYF
DNA: TGTGCCAGCAGCCAAGATCTGAGCACAGATACGCAGTATTTT

J: TRBJ1-2
size: NA
V: TRBV5-1
D: TRBD1
CDR3: CASSSSPGTGYGYTF
DNA: TGCGCCAGCAGCTCCTCACCCGGGACAGGATATGGCTACACCTTC

J: TRBJ1-4
size: once
V: TRBV30
D: NA
CDR3: CAWSVLRQTNEKLFF
DNA: TGTGCCTGGAGTGTACTAAGGCAAACTAATGAAAAACTGTTTTTT

J: TRBJ2-1
size: few
V: TRBV6-1
D: NA
CDR3: CASRSGHTSYNEQFF
DNA: TGTGCCAGCAGATCGGGACACACAAGCTACAATGAGCAGTTCTTC

J: TRBJ1-4
size: once
V: TRBV13
D: NA
CDR3: CASSLRGGREKLFF
DNA: TGTGCCAGCAGCTTAAGAGGGGGTAGAGAAAAACTGTTTTTT

J: TRBJ2-3
size: NA
V: TRBV5-1
D: NA
CDR3: CASSLRLAGGTDTQYF
DNA: TGCGCCAGCAGCTTAAGATTGGCAGGGGGCACAGATACGCAGTATTTT

J: TRBJ2-2
size: NA
V: TRBV5-1
D: TRBD2
CDR3: CASSPGLAGEINGELFF
DNA: TGCGCCAGCAGCCCGGGACTAGCGGGAGAGATAAACGGGGAGCTGTTTTTT

J: TRBJ1-1
size: NA
V: TRBV6-5
D: NA
CDR3: CASSSRDSTEAFF
DNA: TGTGCCAGCAGTTCTCGGGACTCCACTGAAGCTTTCTTT

J: TRBJ2-7
size: NA
V: TRBV9
D: TRBD2
CDR3: CASSVGRGETYEQYF
DNA: TGTGCCAGCAGCGTGGGTCGGGGGGAAACCTACGAGCAGTACTTC

J: TRBJ2-7
size: once
V: TRBV4-1
D: NA
CDR3: CASSQANTGLVSYEQYF
DNA: TGCGCCAGCAGCCAGGCGAATACGGGACTTGTATCCTACGAGCAGTACTTC

J: TRBJ1-1
size: NA
V: TRBV7-9
D: NA
CDR3: CASRKQEGTEAFF
DNA: TGTGCCAGCAGAAAGCAGGAAGGCACTGAAGCTTTCTTT